The T cell receptor (beta chain) described here comes from a study of T cell responses to AZD1222 COVID-19 vaccine. The study, taken as a whole, reports: Across spike, vaccine-associated CD4 TCRs were found, dominant at 160-218 and 743-854.

Measured with immunoSEQ multiplex PCR; TCRdb has only the in-frame clones, and not every one. The table shows some 88,000 clones, with 92% occurring only once. Notes on this clone: Its target is unknown.

CDR1 and CDR2 from the germline V gene are SGHRS and YFSETQ. Trimming pared 5 bases from V and 0 bases from J, leaving 13 bases between. The CDR3 covers 15 residues. Material: peripheral blood, obtained on day 0 of AZD1222 vaccination. V usage is TRBV5-1 and J usage is TRBJ2-3; D may be TRBD2 (6 bases). This receptor was taken from an adult in good health. For the CDR3, the DNA is TGCGCCAGCAGTGCGGGACGAATAAGCACAGATACGCAGTATTTT. This codes for CASSAGRISTDTQYF.